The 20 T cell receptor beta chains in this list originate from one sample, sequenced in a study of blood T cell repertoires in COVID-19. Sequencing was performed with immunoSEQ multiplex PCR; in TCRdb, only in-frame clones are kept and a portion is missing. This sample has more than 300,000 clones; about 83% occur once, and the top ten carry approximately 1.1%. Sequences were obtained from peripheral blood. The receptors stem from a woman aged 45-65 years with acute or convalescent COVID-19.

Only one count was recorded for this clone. DNA for the CDR3: TGCGCCAGCAGCGTGGGGGCCGGGGAAGGATGGCCCCAGCATTTT. It codes for CASSVGAGEGWPQHF. The chain recombines TRBV5-1 with TRBJ1-5; D is possibly TRBD1 (6 bases). Germline V gives CDR1 SGHRS, CDR2 YFSETQ. The CDR3 length is 15 residues. Deletions cut 4 bases from V and 9 bases from J, with 20 bases between.

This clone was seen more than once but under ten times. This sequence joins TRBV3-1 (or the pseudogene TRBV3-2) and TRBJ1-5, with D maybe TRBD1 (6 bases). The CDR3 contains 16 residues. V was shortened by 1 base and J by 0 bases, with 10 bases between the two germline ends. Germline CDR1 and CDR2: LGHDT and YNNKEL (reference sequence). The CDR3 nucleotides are TGTGCCAGCAGCCAAGGGACAGCCGCTAGCAATCAGCCCCAGCATTTT. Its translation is CASSQGTAASNQPQHF.

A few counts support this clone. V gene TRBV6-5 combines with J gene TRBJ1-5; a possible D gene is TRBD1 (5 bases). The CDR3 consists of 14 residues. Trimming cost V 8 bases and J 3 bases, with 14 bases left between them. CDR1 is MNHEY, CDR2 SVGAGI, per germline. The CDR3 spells CASSFGGINQPQHF. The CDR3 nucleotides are TGTGCCAGCTCTTTTGGGGGGATCAATCAGCCCCAGCATTTT.

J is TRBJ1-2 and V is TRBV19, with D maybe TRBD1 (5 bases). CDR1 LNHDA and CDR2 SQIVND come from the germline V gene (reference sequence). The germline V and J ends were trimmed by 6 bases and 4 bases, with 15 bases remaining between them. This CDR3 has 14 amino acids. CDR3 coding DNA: TGTGCCAGTAGACCCCCGGGGGACCGCTATGGCTACACCTTC. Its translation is CASRPPGDRYGYTF.

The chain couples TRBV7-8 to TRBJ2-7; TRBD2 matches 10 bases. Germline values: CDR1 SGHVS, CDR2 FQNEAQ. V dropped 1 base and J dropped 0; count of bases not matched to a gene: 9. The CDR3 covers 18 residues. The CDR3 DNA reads TGTGCCAGCAGCTTAGAGGGACCGTGGACTAGCGGCTCCTACGAGCAGTACTTC. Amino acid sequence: CASSLEGPWTSGSYEQYF.

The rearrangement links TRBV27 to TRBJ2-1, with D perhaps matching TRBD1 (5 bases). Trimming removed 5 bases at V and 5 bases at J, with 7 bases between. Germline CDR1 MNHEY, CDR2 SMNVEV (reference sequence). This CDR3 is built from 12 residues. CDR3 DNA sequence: TGTGCCAGCAGTAGGGGAAACAATGAGCAGTTCTTC. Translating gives CASSRGNNEQFF.

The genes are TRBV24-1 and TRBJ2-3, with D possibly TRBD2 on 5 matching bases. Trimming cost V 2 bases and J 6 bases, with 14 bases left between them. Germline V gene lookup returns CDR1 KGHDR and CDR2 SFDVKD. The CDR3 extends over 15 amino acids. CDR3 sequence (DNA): TGTGCCACCAGTGATTCTGGCAAGGACTTGGATACGCAGTATTTT. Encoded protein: CATSDSGKDLDTQYF.

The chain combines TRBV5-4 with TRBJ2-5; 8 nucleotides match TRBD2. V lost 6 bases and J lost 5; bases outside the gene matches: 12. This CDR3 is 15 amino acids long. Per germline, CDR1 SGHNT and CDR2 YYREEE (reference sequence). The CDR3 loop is CASKGSGTLQETQYF. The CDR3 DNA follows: TGTGCCAGCAAGGGTAGCGGGACCCTCCAGGAGACCCAGTACTTC.

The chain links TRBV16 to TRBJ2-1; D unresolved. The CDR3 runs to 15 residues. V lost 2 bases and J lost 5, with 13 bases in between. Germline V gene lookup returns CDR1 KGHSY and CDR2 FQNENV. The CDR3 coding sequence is TGTGCCAGCAGCCAACGTGCGTCAGGTAACAATGAGCAGTTCTTC. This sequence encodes CASSQRASGNNEQFF.

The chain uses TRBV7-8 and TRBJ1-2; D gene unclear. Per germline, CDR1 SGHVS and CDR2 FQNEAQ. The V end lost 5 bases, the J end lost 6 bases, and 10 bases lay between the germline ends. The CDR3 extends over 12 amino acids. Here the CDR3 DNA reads TGTGCCAGCAGCCCCTCTCCCGATGGCTACACCTTC. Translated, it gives CASSPSPDGYTF.

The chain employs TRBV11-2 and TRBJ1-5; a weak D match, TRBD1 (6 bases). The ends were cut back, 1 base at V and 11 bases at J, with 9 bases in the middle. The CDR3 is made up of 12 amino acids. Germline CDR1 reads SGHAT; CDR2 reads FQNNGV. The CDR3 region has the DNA TGTGCCAGCAGCTTAGGGGAGGGGGCCCAGCATTTT. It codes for CASSLGEGAQHF.

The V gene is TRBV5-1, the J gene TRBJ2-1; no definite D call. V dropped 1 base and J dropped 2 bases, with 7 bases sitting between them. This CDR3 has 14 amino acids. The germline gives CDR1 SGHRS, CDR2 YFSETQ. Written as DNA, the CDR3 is TGCGCCAGCAGCTTGTCGCCTACCTACAATGAGCAGTTCTTC. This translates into CASSLSPTYNEQFF. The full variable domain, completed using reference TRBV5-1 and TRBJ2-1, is KAGVTQTPRYLIKTRGQQVTLSCSPISGHRSVSWYQQTPGQGLQFLFEYFSETQRNKGNFPGRFSGRQFSNSRSEMNVSTLELGDSALYLCASSLSPTYNEQFFGPGTRLTVL.

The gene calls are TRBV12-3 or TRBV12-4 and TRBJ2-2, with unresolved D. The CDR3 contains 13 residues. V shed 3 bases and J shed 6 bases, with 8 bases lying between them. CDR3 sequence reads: CASSFSGPGELFF. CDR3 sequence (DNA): TGTGCCAGCAGTTTTTCGGGTCCCGGGGAGCTGTTTTTT.

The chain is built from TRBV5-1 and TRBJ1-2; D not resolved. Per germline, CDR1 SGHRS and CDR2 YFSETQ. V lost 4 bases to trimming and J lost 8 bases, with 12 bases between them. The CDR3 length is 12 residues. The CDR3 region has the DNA TGCGCCAGCAGCCTGGCTGGCGGAGGCTACACCTTC. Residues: CASSLAGGGYTF.

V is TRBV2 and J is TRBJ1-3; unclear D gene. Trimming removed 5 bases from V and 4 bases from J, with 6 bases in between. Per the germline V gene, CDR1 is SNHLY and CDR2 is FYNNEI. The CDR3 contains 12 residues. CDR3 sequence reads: CASSTGGNTIYF. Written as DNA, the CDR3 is TGTGCCAGCAGTACGGGGGGAAACACCATATATTTT.

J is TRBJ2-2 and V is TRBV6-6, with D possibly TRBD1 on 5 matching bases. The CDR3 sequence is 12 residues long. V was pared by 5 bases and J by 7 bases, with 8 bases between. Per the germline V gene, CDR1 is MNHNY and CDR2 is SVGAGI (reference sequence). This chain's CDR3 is CASSLQGGELFF. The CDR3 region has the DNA TGTGCCAGCAGTCTTCAGGGCGGGGAGCTGTTTTTT.

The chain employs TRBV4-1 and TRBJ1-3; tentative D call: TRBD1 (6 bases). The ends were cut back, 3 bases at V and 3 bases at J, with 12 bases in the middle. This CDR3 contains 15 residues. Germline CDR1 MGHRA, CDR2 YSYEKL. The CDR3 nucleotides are TGCGCCAGCAGCCAGGATCAGACAGGTGGAAACACCATATATTTT. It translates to CASSQDQTGGNTIYF.

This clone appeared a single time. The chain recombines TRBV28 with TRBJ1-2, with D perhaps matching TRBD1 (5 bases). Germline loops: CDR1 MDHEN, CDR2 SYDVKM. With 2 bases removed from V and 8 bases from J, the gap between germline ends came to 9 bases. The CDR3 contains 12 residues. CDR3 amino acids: CASSLGGEGYTF. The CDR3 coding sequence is TGTGCCAGCAGTTTAGGGGGGGAAGGCTACACCTTC.

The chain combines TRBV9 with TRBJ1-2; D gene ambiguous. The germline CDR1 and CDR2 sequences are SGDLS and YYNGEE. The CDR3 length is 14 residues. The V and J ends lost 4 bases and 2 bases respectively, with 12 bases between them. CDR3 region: CASSPGRANYGYTF. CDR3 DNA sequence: TGTGCCAGCAGCCCCGGGCGGGCGAACTATGGCTACACCTTC.

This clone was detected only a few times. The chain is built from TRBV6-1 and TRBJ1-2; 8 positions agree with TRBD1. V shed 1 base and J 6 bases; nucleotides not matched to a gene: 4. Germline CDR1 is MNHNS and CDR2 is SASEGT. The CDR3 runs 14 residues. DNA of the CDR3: TGTGCCAGCAGTGAAGACTGGACAGGGCATGGCTACACCTTC. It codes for CASSEDWTGHGYTF.